The T cell receptor (beta chain) described here comes from a study of blood T cell repertoires in COVID-19. This CDR3 has 15 residues. The V gene end was trimmed by 2 bases and the J gene end by 9 bases; junction bases not matched to a gene: 9. Germline V gene lookup returns CDR1 MNHNS and CDR2 SASEGT. The data were produced by immunoSEQ multiplex PCR, yet TCRdb's version contains in-frame clones alone and is incomplete. The table shows 300,000 or so clones, with about 85% occurring only once. The rearrangement joins TRBV6-1 to TRBJ2-4, with 8 bases fitting TRBD1. This TCR derives from a woman between 25 and 40 years old who had recovered from COVID-19. Sequenced input: PBMCs or T cells enriched from blood (not recorded which). The CDR3 is CASSESLGRGRIQYF. As DNA, the CDR3 is TGTGCCAGCAGTGAATCATTGGGCAGGGGGCGCATTCAGTACTTC.